This T cell receptor beta chain was documented in a study of blood T cell repertoires in COVID-19. This table comes from immunoSEQ multiplex PCR, and its TCRdb copy is limited to in-frame clones, with some not included. Of about 410,000 clones listed, about 92% are singletons. Participants spanned ages about 18 to 90 years and resided in 20 to 30 US areas. Which cohort a participant joined came from the clinical history participants gave. The CDR3 has 12 residues. Trimming took off 3 bases at V and 6 bases at J, with 9 bases between the two ends. CDR1 is SGHTA, CDR2 FQGNSA, per germline. The source material was PBMCs or T cells enriched from blood (not recorded which). This clonotype was sampled from a man aged 18-30 years who had recovered from COVID-19. The chain has TRBV7-2 and TRBJ2-7; no clear D gene. The CDR3 is CASSFSRGEQYF. In DNA, the CDR3 is TGTGCCAGCAGCTTCTCCCGAGGCGAGCAGTACTTC.